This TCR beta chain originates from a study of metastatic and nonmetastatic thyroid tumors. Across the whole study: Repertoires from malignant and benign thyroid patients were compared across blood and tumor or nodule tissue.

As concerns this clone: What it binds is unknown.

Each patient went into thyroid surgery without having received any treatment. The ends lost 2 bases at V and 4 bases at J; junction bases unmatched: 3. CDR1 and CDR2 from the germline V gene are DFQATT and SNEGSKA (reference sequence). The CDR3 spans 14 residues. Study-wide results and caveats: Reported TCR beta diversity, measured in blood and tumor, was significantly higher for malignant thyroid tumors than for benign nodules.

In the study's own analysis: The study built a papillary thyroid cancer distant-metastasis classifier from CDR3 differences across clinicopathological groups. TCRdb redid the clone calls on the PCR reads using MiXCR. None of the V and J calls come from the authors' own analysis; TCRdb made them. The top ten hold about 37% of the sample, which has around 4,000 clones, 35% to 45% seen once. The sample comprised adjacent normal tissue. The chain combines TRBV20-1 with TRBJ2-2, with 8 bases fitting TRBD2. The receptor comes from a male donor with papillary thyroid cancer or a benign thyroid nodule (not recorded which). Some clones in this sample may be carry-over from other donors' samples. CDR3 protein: CSARPSGFTGELFF. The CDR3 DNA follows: TGCAGTGCTAGACCTAGCGGGTTCACCGGGGAGCTGTTTTTT.